The T cell receptor (beta chain) under discussion was sequenced for a study of spatial heterogeneity in lung cancer. Study results and caveats: Among blood samples, ubiquitous expanded tumor TCRs appeared more at resection than at follow-up.

A remark on this clonotype: The antigen is undetermined.

The time point is: sample taken at primary tumor resection. Frozen PBMC, nontumor lung or tumor provided whole RNA, which was sequenced unsorted. The donor population consisted of 72 patients with untreated, early-stage non-small cell lung cancer. TCRdb processed the 5' RACE reads anew with MiXCR; each CDR3 protein has one entry. The sample includes 9,500 to 15,000 distinct CDR3 sequences, about 13% of them seen just once. V lost 1 base and J lost 7, with 11 bases in between. The germline gives CDR1 SGHTA, CDR2 FQGNSA. This CDR3 is 13 amino acids long. The V and J genes are TRBV7-2 and TRBJ2-7; D remains unclear. This receptor was identified in a female donor with early-stage non-small cell lung cancer. This specimen was PBMCs, taken at surgery. CDR3 nucleotide sequence: TGTGCCAGCAGCTTAGGACCTGTCGAAGAGCAGTACTTC. Encoded protein: CASSLGPVEEQYF.